The sequence of this T cell receptor beta chain was determined in a study of identical twins. Broader study findings: Donors were not followed over many years; analysis was cross-sectional.

TCRdb independently ran MiXCR on the 5' RACE reads; one entry per CDR3 protein. This sample carries 450,000 or so distinct CDR3 sequences, 24% of them seen once, and the ten largest clones take around 3%. On this clonotype: Its antigen is currently unknown.

In addition, the sample was reused for a study of T cells expressing NK-cell markers.

Input material: CD4+ T cells sorted from blood. The receptor was isolated from a woman between 18 and 30 years old in good health.

The CDR3 protein is CASSLLGAYTDTQYF. DNA of the CDR3: TGCGCCAGCAGCCTCCTCGGAGCGTACACAGATACGCAGTATTTT. V usage is TRBV4-3 and J usage is TRBJ2-3; D not resolved. This CDR3 is 15 amino acids long. V dropped 4 bases and J dropped 2 bases, with 13 bases sitting between them. CDR1 and CDR2 (germline): LGHNA, YSLEER.